This T cell receptor (beta chain) was captured in a study of T cell changes during pregnancy in multiple sclerosis. Generated by immunoSEQ multiplex PCR, the TCRdb table keeps only in-frame clones and is missing some. This sample has tens of thousands of clones, with 75% to 95% found just once. The V gene lost 5 bases and the J gene lost 6 bases, with 16 bases spanning the gap. This CDR3 comprises 14 residues. Germline V gene lookup returns CDR1 MNHEY and CDR2 SVGAGI. This clone was recorded only once. The TCR comes from a female donor with multiple sclerosis, enrolled in a pregnancy study. V is TRBV6-5 and J is TRBJ1-1, with TRBD1 as a possible D gene (6 bases). The sample in question was CD4+ T cells from peripheral blood mononuclear cells, obtained in the second trimester of pregnancy. CDR3 coding DNA: TGTGCCAGCAGTGCTACAGGGATGGGGGCTGAAGCTTTCTTT. Its translation: CASSATGMGAEAFF.